This T cell receptor (beta chain) was captured by sequencing in a study of blood T cell repertoires in COVID-19. Study as a whole: Sources were T cells, B-cell-depleted T cells, or PBMCs; the material itself was cDNA or gDNA.

Germline V gene lookup returns CDR1 MNHEY and CDR2 SMNVEV (reference sequence). Trimming removed 6 bases from V and 4 bases from J, with 21 bases in between. This CDR3 is 16 amino acids long. Original processing notes: Amplification from reference gene primers served as the basis for estimated nucleated cell counts. Profiling relied on immunoSEQ multiplex PCR, and the TCRdb table lists in-frame clones only, not all of them. That table furnishes V, J and clone size, whereas the DNA furnished D and trimming. The data hold hundreds of thousands of clones, with over 75% observed a single time. This rearrangement joins TRBV27 to TRBJ1-1; D unresolved. The sequenced material came from peripheral blood. The TCR comes from a woman aged 30 to 39 with acute or convalescent COVID-19. CDR3 sequence: CASSLILEVFGTEAFF. CDR3 coding DNA: TGTGCCAGCAGCCTCATACTTGAGGTTTTTGGCACTGAAGCTTTCTTT.